This is a list of T cell receptor beta chains from one sample in a study of blood T cell repertoires in COVID-19. Some clones are missing from TCRdb's copy, which holds only in-frame ones; the method was immunoSEQ multiplex PCR. The sample consists of 310,000 or so clones, roughly 90% of them appearing once. The sample taken for sequencing was PBMCs or T cells enriched from blood (not recorded which). These receptors originate from a woman between 18 and 29 years old who had recovered from COVID-19. The CDR3 runs from the conserved cysteine through the conserved F or W. A D gene is named only where the DNA matches it firmly. Rows give clone size only sometimes, using once, few, many, or a class for an expanded clone.

J: TRBJ2-4
D: .
size: .
V: TRBV7-9
CDR3: CASSFGGTPQYF
DNA: TGTGCCAGCAGCTTTGGCGGGACGCCTCAGTACTTC

J: TRBJ1-1
D: TRBD1
size: .
V: TRBV30
CDR3: CAWSADRRTEAFF
DNA: TGTGCCTGGAGTGCGGACAGGCGCACTGAAGCTTTCTTT

J: TRBJ1-2
D: .
size: .
V: TRBV6-5
CDR3: CASSYPEGGGYGYTF
DNA: TGTGCCAGCAGTTACCCCGAAGGGGGTGGATATGGCTACACCTTC

J: TRBJ1-3
D: .
size: .
V: TRBV4-3
CDR3: CASSQDGLSGNTIYF
DNA: TGCGCCAGCAGCCAAGACGGACTCTCTGGAAACACCATATATTTT

J: TRBJ1-5
D: TRBD1
size: .
V: TRBV19
CDR3: CASSDRASNQPQHF
DNA: TGTGCCAGTAGCGACAGGGCTAGCAATCAGCCCCAGCATTTT

J: TRBJ2-7
D: .
size: .
V: TRBV6-5
CDR3: CASSYSKGSDEQYF
DNA: TGTGCCAGCAGTTACTCGAAGGGTAGCGACGAGCAGTACTTC

J: TRBJ1-1
D: .
size: once
V: TRBV7-9
CDR3: CASSLSGRGGDDTEAFF
DNA: TGTGCCAGCAGCTTAAGCGGCAGGGGAGGGGATGACACTGAAGCTTTCTTT

J: TRBJ2-2
D: TRBD1
size: .
V: TRBV10-3
CDR3: CAIDREQNTGELFF
DNA: TGTGCCATCGACAGGGAACAGAACACCGGGGAGCTGTTTTTT

J: TRBJ1-5
D: .
size: .
V: TRBV5-5
CDR3: CASSLTQEYEPQHF
DNA: TGTGCCAGCAGCTTGACACAGGAGTACGAGCCCCAGCATTTT

J: TRBJ2-3
D: TRBD2
size: .
V: TRBV30
CDR3: CAWSVVAGGPTDTQYF
DNA: TGTGCCTGGAGTGTGGTAGCGGGGGGGCCGACAGATACGCAGTATTTT

J: TRBJ2-3
D: .
size: .
V: TRBV11-1
CDR3: CASSLGDLAWTDTQYF
DNA: TGTGCCAGCAGCTTGGGGGACCTAGCGTGGACAGATACGCAGTATTTT

J: TRBJ1-2
D: .
size: .
V: TRBV4-3
CDR3: CASSQDRDVGGTLANYGYTF
DNA: TGCGCCAGCAGCCAAGATAGGGACGTTGGGGGGACCTTAGCTAACTATGGCTACACCTTC

J: TRBJ2-3
D: .
size: .
V: TRBV18
CDR3: CASSPQGGEAQYF
DNA: TGTGCCAGCTCACCTCAGGGAGGCGAGGCGCAGTATTTT

J: TRBJ1-1
D: TRBD1
size: once
V: TRBV28
CDR3: CASSSPTADRGVGAFF
DNA: TGTGCCAGCAGTTCCCCGACCGCGGACAGGGGCGTGGGGGCTTTCTTT

J: TRBJ2-3
D: .
size: .
V: TRBV13
CDR3: CASVIGGKSTDTQYF
DNA: TGTGCCAGCGTAATTGGCGGGAAAAGCACAGATACGCAGTATTTT

J: TRBJ1-5
D: .
size: .
V: TRBV2
CDR3: CASRGGSSLSQPQHF
DNA: TGTGCCAGCAGGGGAGGTTCGTCCTTGAGTCAGCCCCAGCATTTT

J: TRBJ2-7
D: TRBD2
size: .
V: TRBV7-2
CDR3: CASSSGTRNYEQYF
DNA: TGTGCCAGCAGCTCTGGGACTAGGAACTACGAGCAGTACTTC

J: TRBJ1-2
D: .
size: .
V: TRBV9
CDR3: CASSPRQEQDYGYTF
DNA: TGTGCCAGCAGCCCCAGACAAGAGCAGGACTATGGCTACACCTTC

J: TRBJ1-4
D: .
size: .
V: TRBV24-1
CDR3: CATGGGLNEKLFF
DNA: TGTGCCACCGGGGGAGGACTTAATGAAAAACTGTTTTTT

J: TRBJ1-2
D: TRBD1
size: .
V: TRBV28
CDR3: CASPRTGQRVYGYTF
DNA: TGTGCCAGCCCACGTACGGGACAGAGGGTCTATGGCTACACCTTC

J: TRBJ2-3
D: TRBD2
size: .
V: TRBV7-6
CDR3: CASSSTTSGGADTQYF
DNA: TGTGCCAGCAGCTCAACAACTAGCGGGGGGGCAGATACGCAGTATTTT

J: TRBJ1-5
D: .
size: .
V: TRBV2
CDR3: CASSKDSHYSNQPQHF
DNA: TGTGCCAGCAGTAAGGACAGCCACTATAGCAATCAGCCCCAGCATTTT

J: TRBJ1-2
D: .
size: .
V: TRBV3-1/TRBV3-2
CDR3: CASSPTPGEGIGNGYTF
DNA: TGTGCCAGCAGCCCCACCCCCGGGGAGGGTATAGGGAATGGCTACACCTTC

J: TRBJ1-5
D: TRBD1
size: .
V: TRBV19
CDR3: CASLTTGDGQPQHF
DNA: TGTGCCAGTCTGACGACAGGGGACGGACAGCCCCAGCATTTT

J: TRBJ1-1
D: .
size: .
V: TRBV18
CDR3: CASSPTLTGLFTEAFF
DNA: TGTGCCAGCTCACCCACTCTGACAGGTCTCTTCACTGAAGCTTTCTTT

J: TRBJ2-2
D: TRBD1
size: .
V: TRBV6-5
CDR3: CASKRDSDTGELFF
DNA: TGTGCCAGCAAAAGGGACAGCGACACCGGGGAGCTGTTTTTT

J: TRBJ2-5
D: .
size: .
V: TRBV19
CDR3: CASGPTGPFSAWAQYF
DNA: TGTGCCAGTGGACCAACAGGGCCCTTTTCGGCATGGGCCCAGTACTTC

J: TRBJ1-5
D: .
size: .
V: TRBV21-1
CDR3: CASRTGMDQPQHF
DNA: TGTGCCAGCAGAACAGGGATGGATCAGCCCCAGCATTTT

J: TRBJ2-7
D: .
size: .
V: TRBV5-4
CDR3: CASSLGGTREYEQYF
DNA: TGTGCCAGCAGCTTGGGCGGGACCAGAGAATACGAGCAGTACTTC

J: TRBJ1-3
D: .
size: .
V: TRBV25-1
CDR3: CASSVSAFGNTIYF
DNA: TGTGCCAGCAGTGTCTCAGCGTTTGGAAACACCATATATTTT

J: TRBJ1-4
D: .
size: .
V: TRBV12-3/TRBV12-4
CDR3: CASRRPGEEKLFF
DNA: TGTGCCAGCAGGAGACCCGGGGAGGAAAAACTGTTTTTT

J: TRBJ1-1
D: .
size: .
V: TRBV24-1
CDR3: CATSDSRTGGTEAFF
DNA: TGTGCCACCAGTGATTCCCGGACGGGGGGCACTGAAGCTTTCTTT

J: TRBJ2-2
D: TRBD2
size: .
V: TRBV4-2
CDR3: CASSPPRSQRGRSNTGELFF
DNA: TGTGCCAGCAGCCCGCCAAGATCTCAGCGGGGTCGGTCGAACACCGGGGAGCTGTTTTTT

J: TRBJ2-1
D: TRBD1
size: .
V: TRBV7-3
CDR3: CASSLTRGTGINNEQFF
DNA: TGTGCCAGCAGCTTAACTAGAGGGACAGGAATTAACAATGAGCAGTTCTTC